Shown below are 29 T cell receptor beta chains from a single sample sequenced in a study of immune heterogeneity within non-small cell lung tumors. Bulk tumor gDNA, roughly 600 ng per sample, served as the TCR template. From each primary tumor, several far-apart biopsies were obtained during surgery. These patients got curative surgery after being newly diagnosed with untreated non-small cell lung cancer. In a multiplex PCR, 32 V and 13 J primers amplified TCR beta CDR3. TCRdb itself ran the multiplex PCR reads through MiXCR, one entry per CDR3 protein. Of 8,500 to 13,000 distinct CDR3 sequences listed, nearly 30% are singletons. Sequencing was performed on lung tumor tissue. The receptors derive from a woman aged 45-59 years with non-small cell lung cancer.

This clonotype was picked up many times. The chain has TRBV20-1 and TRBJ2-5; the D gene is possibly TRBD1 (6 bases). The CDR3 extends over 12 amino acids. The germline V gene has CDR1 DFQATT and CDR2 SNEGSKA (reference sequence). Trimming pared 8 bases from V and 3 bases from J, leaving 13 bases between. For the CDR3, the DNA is TGCAGTCCCCCCAGGGGAGAAGAGACCCAGTACTTC. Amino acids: CSPPRGEETQYF.

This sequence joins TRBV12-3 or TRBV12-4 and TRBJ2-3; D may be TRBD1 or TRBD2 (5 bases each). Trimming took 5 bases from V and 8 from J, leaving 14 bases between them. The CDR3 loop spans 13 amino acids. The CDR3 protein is CASSGFTGGTQYF. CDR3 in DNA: TGTGCCAGCAGTGGCTTCACTGGGGGTACGCAGTATTTT.

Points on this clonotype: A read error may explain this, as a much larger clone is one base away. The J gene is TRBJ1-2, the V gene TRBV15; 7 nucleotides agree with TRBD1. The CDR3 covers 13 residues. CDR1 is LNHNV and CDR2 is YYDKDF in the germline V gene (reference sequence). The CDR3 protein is CATRRATGDGYTF. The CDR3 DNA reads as TGTGCCACCAGAAGAGCAACAGGGGATGGCTACACCTTC.

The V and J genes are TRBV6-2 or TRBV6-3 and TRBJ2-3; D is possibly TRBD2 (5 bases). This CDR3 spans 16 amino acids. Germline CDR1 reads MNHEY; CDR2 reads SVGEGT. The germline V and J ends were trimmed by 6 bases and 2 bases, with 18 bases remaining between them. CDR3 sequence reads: CASSRDPDLLTDTQYF. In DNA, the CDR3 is TGTGCCAGCAGCCGCGACCCGGACTTACTCACAGATACGCAGTATTTT.

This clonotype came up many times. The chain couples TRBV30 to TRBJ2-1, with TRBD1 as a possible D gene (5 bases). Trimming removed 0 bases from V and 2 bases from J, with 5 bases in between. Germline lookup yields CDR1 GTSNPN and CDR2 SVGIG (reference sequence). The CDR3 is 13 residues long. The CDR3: CAWSVDTYNEQFF. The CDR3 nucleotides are TGTGCCTGGAGTGTGGACACCTACAATGAGCAGTTCTTC.

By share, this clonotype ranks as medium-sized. The CDR3 coding sequence is TGCGCCAGCAGCTTGGCAGGGATGAACACCGGGGAGCTGTTTTTT. It codes for CASSLAGMNTGELFF. J is TRBJ2-2 and V is TRBV5-1; D is perhaps TRBD1 (5 bases). The length of the CDR3 is 15 residues. CDR1 and CDR2 (germline): SGHRS, YFSETQ. Trimming removed 0 bases at V and 1 base at J, with 7 bases between. Together with reference TRBV5-1 and TRBJ2-2, the CDR3 gives the full variable domain: KAGVTQTPRYLIKTRGQQVTLSCSPISGHRSVSWYQQTPGQGLQFLFEYFSETQRNKGNFPGRFSGRQFSNSRSEMNVSTLELGDSALYLCASSLAGMNTGELFFGEGSRLTVL.

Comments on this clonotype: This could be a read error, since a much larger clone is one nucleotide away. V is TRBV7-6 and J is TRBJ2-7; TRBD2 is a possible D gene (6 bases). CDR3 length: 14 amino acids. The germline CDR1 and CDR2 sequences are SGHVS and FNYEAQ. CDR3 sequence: CSSSPGGLGYEQYF. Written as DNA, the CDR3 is TGTTCCAGCAGCCCCGGAGGGCTGGGCTACGAGCAGTACTTC.

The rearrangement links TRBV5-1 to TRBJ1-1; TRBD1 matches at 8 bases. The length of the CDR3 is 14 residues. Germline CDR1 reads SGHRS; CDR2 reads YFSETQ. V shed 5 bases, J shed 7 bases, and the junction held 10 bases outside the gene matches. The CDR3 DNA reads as TGCGCCAGCAGGCTTTCCGGGACAGGCATTGAAGCTTTCTTT. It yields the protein CASRLSGTGIEAFF.

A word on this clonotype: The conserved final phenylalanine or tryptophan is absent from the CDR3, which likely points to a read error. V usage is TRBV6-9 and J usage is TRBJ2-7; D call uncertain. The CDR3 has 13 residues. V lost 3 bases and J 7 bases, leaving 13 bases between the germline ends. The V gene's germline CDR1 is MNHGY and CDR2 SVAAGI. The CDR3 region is CASSYTTADEQYS. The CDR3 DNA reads TGTGCCAGCAGTTACACGACCGCAGATGAGCAGTACTCC.

CDR3 protein: CASSSPGADTQYF. The CDR3 DNA is TGTGCCAGCAGTTCACCGGGCGCAGATACGCAGTATTTT. V and J are TRBV6-1 and TRBJ2-3; no reliable D call. Trimming pared 5 bases from V and 4 bases from J, leaving 10 bases between. Germline loops: CDR1 MNHNS, CDR2 SASEGT. This CDR3 is 13 amino acids long.

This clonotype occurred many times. The CDR3 spells CASSYQPGQSYGYTF. The CDR3 nucleotides are TGTGCCAGCAGTTATCAACCGGGACAGAGCTATGGCTACACCTTC. The chain joins TRBV6-1 to TRBJ1-2, with TRBD1 matching 7 bases. The germline V gene has CDR1 MNHNS and CDR2 SASEGT. V shed 5 bases and J 4 bases; nucleotides not matched to a gene: 10. The CDR3 extends over 15 amino acids.

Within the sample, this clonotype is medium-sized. CDR3 DNA sequence: TGTGCCAGCTCACCACGGGGGCAAGGTGAGCAGTTCTTC. It codes for CASSPRGQGEQFF. The chain joins TRBV18 to TRBJ2-1; D is perhaps TRBD1 (6 bases). The CDR3 has 13 residues. The V end was cut by 1 base, the J end by 9 bases, with 10 bases between. Germline-derived CDR1 and CDR2 are KGHSH and LQKENI.

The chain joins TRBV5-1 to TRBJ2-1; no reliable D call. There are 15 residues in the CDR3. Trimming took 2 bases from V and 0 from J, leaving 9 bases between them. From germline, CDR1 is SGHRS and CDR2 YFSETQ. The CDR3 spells CASSFQLSSYNEQFF. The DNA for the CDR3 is TGCGCCAGCAGCTTTCAACTTAGCTCCTACAATGAGCAGTTCTTC.

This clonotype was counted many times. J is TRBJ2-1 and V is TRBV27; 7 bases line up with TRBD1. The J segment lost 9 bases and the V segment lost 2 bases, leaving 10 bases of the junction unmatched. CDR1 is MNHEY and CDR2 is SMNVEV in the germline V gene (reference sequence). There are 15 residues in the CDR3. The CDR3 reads CASSLGGVGGIEQFF. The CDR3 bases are TGTGCCAGCAGTTTAGGGGGCGTAGGGGGCATTGAGCAGTTCTTC.

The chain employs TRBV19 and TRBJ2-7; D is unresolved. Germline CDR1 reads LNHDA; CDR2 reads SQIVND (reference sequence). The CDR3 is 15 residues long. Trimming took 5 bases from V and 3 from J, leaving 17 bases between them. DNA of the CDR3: TGTGCCAGTAGTCTTACGTTTGGTGGTTTCTACGAGCAGTACTTC. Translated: CASSLTFGGFYEQYF.

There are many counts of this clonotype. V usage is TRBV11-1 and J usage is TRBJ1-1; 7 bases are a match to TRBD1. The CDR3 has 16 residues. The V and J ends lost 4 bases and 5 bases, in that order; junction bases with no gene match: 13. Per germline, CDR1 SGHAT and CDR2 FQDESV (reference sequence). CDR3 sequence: CASSWRRQGRGTEAFF. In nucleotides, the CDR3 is TGTGCCAGCAGCTGGAGGAGACAGGGTAGGGGGACTGAAGCTTTCTTT.

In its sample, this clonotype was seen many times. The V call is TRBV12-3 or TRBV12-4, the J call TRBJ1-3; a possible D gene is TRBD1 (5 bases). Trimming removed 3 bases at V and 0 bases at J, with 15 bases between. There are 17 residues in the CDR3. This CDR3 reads CASSFRSGAFSGNTIYF. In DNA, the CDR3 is TGTGCCAGCAGTTTCAGGTCCGGGGCTTTCTCTGGAAACACCATATATTTT.

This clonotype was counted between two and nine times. The CDR3 DNA sequence: TGTGCCAGCAGCTCAACTTGGACTAGCGGCGGGGGAGAGACCCAGTACTTC. It yields the protein CASSSTWTSGGGETQYF. The V and J genes are TRBV11-2 and TRBJ2-5; 10 nucleotides line up with TRBD2. Trimming removed 4 bases from V and 4 bases from J; junction bases left unmatched: 12. The CDR3 length is 17 residues. The germline V gene encodes CDR1 SGHAT and CDR2 FQNNGV. The variable domain in full, with the rest retrieved from reference TRBV11-2 and TRBJ2-5, is EAGVAQSPRYKIIEKRQSVAFWCNPISGHATLYWYQQILGQGPKLLIQFQNNGVVDDSQLPKDRFSAERLKGVDSTLKIQPAKLEDSAVYLCASSSTWTSGGGETQYFGPGTRLLVL.

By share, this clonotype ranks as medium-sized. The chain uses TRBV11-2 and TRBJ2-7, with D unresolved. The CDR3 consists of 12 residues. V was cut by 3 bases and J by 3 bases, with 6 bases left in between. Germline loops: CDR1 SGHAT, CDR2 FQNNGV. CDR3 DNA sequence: TGTGCCAGCAGCTTCCATGACTACGAGCAGTACTTC. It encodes CASSFHDYEQYF.

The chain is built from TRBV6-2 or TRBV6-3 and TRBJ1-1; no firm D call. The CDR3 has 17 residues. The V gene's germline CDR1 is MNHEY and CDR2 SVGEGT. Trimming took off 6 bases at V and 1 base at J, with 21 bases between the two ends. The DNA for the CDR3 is TGTGCCAGCAGCTGCCCTCCCGTACCGGACCCGAACACTGAAGCTTTCTTT. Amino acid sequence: CASSCPPVPDPNTEAFF.

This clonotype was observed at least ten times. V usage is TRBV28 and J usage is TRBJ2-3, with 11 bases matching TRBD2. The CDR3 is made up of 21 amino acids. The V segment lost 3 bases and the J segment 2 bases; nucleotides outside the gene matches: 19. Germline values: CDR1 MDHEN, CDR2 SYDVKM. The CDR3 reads CASSLGVAGGKVGRVTDTQYF. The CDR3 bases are TGTGCCAGCAGTTTGGGGGTAGCGGGGGGGAAAGTGGGAAGAGTCACAGATACGCAGTATTTT.

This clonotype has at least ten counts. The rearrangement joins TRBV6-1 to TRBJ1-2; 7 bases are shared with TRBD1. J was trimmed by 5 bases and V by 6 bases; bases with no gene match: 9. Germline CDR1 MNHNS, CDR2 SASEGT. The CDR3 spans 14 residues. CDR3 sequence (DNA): TGTGCCAGCAGACGACAGGGATCTTATTATGGCTACACCTTC. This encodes CASRRQGSYYGYTF.

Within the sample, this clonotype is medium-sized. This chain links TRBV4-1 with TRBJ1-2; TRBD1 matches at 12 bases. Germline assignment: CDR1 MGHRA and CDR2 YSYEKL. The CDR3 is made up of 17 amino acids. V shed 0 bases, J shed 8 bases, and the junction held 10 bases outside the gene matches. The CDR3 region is CASSQDWGTGGAEGYTF. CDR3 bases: TGCGCCAGCAGCCAAGATTGGGGGACAGGGGGCGCTGAGGGCTACACCTTC.

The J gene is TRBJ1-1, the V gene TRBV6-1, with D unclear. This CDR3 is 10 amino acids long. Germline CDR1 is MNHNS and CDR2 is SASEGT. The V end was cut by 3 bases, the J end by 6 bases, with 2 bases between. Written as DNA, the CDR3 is TGTGCCAGCAGTGACGCTGAAGCTTTCTTT. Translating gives CASSDAEAFF.

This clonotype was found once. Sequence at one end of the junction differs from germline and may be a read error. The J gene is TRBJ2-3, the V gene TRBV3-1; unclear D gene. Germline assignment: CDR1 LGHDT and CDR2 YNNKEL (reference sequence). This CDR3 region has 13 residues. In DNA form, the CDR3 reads TGTGCCAGCAGCCCTATCCATGGGGATACGCATTATTTT. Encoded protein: CASSPIHGDTHYF.

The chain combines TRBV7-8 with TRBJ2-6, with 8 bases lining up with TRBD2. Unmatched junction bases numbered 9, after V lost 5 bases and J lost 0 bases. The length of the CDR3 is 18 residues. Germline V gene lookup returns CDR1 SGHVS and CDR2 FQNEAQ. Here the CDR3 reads CASSQSGLDFSGANVLTF. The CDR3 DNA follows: TGTGCCAGCAGCCAATCGGGACTAGACTTCTCTGGGGCCAACGTCCTGACTTTC.

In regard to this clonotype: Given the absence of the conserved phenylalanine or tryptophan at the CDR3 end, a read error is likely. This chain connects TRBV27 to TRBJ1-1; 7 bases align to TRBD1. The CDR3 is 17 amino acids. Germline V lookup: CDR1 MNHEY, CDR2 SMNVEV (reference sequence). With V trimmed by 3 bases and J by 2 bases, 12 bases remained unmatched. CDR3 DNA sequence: TGTGCCAGCAGTTTGGACCCCCCGGGACAGAGAAACACTGAAGCTTTCCTT. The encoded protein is CASSLDPPGQRNTEAFL.

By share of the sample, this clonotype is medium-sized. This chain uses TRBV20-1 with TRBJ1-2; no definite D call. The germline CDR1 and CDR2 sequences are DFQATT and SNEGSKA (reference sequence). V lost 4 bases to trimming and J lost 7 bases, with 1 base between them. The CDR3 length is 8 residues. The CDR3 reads CSAIGYTF. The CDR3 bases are TGCAGTGCTATTGGCTACACCTTC.

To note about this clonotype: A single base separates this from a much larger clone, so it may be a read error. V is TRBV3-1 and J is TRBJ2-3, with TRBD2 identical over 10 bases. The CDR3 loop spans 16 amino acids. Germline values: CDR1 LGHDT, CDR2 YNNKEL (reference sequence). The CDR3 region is CARSLGQSGGGDTQYF. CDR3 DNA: TGTGCCAGAAGCCTCGGCCAAAGCGGGGGGGGGGATACGCAGTATTTT.